Listed here are 5 T cell receptor beta chains from one sample, sequenced in a study of CD8 T cells in Susac syndrome. Reverse transcription of about 0.45 to 1 ug RNA was performed with random hexamers. TCRdb re-called the immunoSEQ multiplex PCR reads through MiXCR, storing one row per CDR3 protein. Of over 100,000 distinct CDR3 sequences listed, 90% to 98% are singletons. The sequencing sample was made of CD4+ T cells from PBMCs. The receptors were sampled from a human donor in good health.

V gene TRBV29-1 combines with J gene TRBJ1-2; D remains unclear. The V end was cut by 2 bases, the J end by 2 bases, with 9 bases between. The germline gives CDR1 SQVTM, CDR2 ANQGSEA. The CDR3 consists of 13 residues. DNA of the CDR3: TGCAGCGTTGAATCTGGCCTAAACTATGGCTACACCTTC. This gives the protein CSVESGLNYGYTF.

The gene calls are TRBV7-9 and TRBJ2-4; 7 bases line up with TRBD2. Per germline, CDR1 SEHNR and CDR2 FQNEAQ (reference sequence). This CDR3 is 15 amino acids long. The DNA of the CDR3 is TGTGCTGAGCCGTGGAGCGGGGTAGCCAAAAACATTCAGTACTTC. This sequence encodes CAEPWSGVAKNIQYF.

V gene TRBV9 combines with J gene TRBJ2-2; D is unclear. Between the trimmed V and J ends, which lost 0 bases and 3 bases, there was a span of 6 bases. Germline V gene lookup returns CDR1 SGDLS and CDR2 YYNGEE. This CDR3 comprises 14 residues. CDR3 sequence: CASSVATYTGELFF. CDR3 bases: TGTGCCAGCAGCGTAGCAACCTACACCGGGGAGCTGTTTTTT.

The chain employs TRBV5-1 and TRBJ1-1; maybe TRBD1 (5 bases). Germline CDR1 reads SGHRS; CDR2 reads YFSETQ. This CDR3 is built from 15 residues. Trimming pared 2 bases from V and 4 bases from J, leaving 15 bases between. CDR3 nucleotides: TGCGCCAGCAGCTTCCGAGGGGACGGAGGCACTGAAGCTTTCTTT. This translates into CASSFRGDGGTEAFF.

V usage is TRBV20-1 and J usage is TRBJ2-2, with TRBD2 identical over 9 bases. This CDR3 is 19 amino acids long. The trim removed 6 bases at V and 3 bases at J, leaving 20 bases unmatched. In germline, CDR1 is DFQATT, CDR2 SNEGSKA (reference sequence). CDR3 coding DNA: TGCAGTGCAACAAGCCGCGCAAAGGCGGGAGGGCCATACACCGGGGAGCTGTTTTTT. Amino acids: CSATSRAKAGGPYTGELFF.